The present T cell receptor (beta chain) was sequenced within a study of CD8 T cells in ankylosing spondylitis. This clonotype was found many times. This CDR3 has 13 residues. The germline gives CDR1 DFQATT, CDR2 SNEGSKA (reference sequence). Trimming took 0 bases from V and 6 from J, leaving 12 bases between them. TCRdb called the 5' RACE reads again in MiXCR, with one record for every CDR3 protein. The sample includes some 290,000 distinct CDR3 sequences, around 20% of them seen just once. The sequence was obtained from a male donor with ankylosing spondylitis or in good health (not recorded which). The rearrangement uses TRBV20-1 and TRBJ2-7; D perhaps matches TRBD2 (5 bases). The specimen sequenced was blood, either unsorted or a sorted T cell fraction (not recorded which). In DNA, the CDR3 is TGCAGTGCTAGAGATGGGAGCGGAGGCGAGCAGTACGTC. Protein: CSARDGSGGEQYV.